This passage covers 11 T cell receptor beta chains from one sample sequenced in a study of blood T cell repertoires in COVID-19. This table comes from immunoSEQ multiplex PCR, and its TCRdb copy is limited to in-frame clones, with some not included. This repertoire shows over 85,000 clones, about 88% found once; its top ten account for 4% to 5.5%. The sample comprised peripheral blood. Every receptor here comes from a man aged 35 to 55 with acute or convalescent COVID-19.

The chain couples TRBV20-1 to TRBJ2-3; D possibly corresponds to TRBD2 (6 bases). The CDR3 spans 14 residues. Germline-derived CDR1 and CDR2 are DFQATT and SNEGSKA (reference sequence). Trimming took off 4 bases at V and 7 bases at J, with 18 bases between the two ends. The CDR3 loop reads CSAIDGAGGNTQYF. The CDR3, as DNA: TGCAGTGCTATTGACGGGGCCGGGGGAAATACGCAGTATTTT.

Concerning this clone: Compared with germline, one end of the junction differs, possibly owing to a read error. The chain recombines TRBV5-1 with TRBJ2-3, with 8 bases that match TRBD1. The CDR3 covers 11 residues. Germline V gene sequence: CDR1 SGHRS, CDR2 YFSETQ. CDR3 loop: CASSLRGPGIF. CDR3 nucleotide sequence: TGCGCCAGCAGCCTCAGGGGGCCAGGTATTTTT.

J is TRBJ1-3 and V is TRBV7-8, with unresolved D. The V end was cut by 1 base, the J end by 6 bases, with 16 bases between. Germline assignment: CDR1 SGHVS and CDR2 FQNEAQ. The CDR3 contains 16 residues. The CDR3 spells CASSLEASGGVNTIYF. In DNA form, the CDR3 reads TGTGCCAGCAGCTTAGAGGCTAGCGGCGGGGTAAACACCATATATTTT.

This chain joins TRBV12-5 and TRBJ2-6; TRBD1 matches at 10 bases. V shed 4 bases and J 0 bases; nucleotides not matched to a gene: 0. The CDR3 runs 16 residues. The germline V gene encodes CDR1 LGHNT and CDR2 FRNRAP. The CDR3 DNA is TGTGCTAGTGGTTGGACAGGGGGCTCTGGGGCCAACGTCCTGACTTTC. Translating it yields CASGWTGGSGANVLTF.

The table lists this clone with a count of one. The genes are TRBV9 and TRBJ2-5; D unclear. The CDR3 runs 13 residues. In germline, CDR1 is SGDLS, CDR2 YYNGEE. The V end was cut by 1 base, the J end by 5 bases, with 9 bases between. In nucleotides, the CDR3 is TGTGCCAGCAGCGTATCTGGCAGGGAGACCCAGTACTTC. Translation gives CASSVSGRETQYF.

This chain links TRBV18 with TRBJ2-7; 9 positions agree with TRBD1. This CDR3 contains 16 residues. J gave up 6 bases and V 3 bases, and 12 bases lay outside the gene matches. Germline V gene data show CDR1 as KGHSH and CDR2 as LQKENI. The CDR3 here is CASSPTGDRGSGEQYF. The CDR3, as DNA: TGTGCCAGCTCACCTACCGGAGACAGGGGGTCGGGCGAGCAGTACTTC.

The chain links TRBV2 to TRBJ2-1, with TRBD2 identical over 16 bases. The germline gives CDR1 SNHLY, CDR2 FYNNEI. With V trimmed by 3 bases and J by 7 bases, 6 bases remained unmatched. CDR3 size: 17 residues. The CDR3 protein is CASSDGTSGRAWNEQFF. Here the CDR3 DNA reads TGTGCCAGCAGTGACGGGACTAGCGGGAGGGCTTGGAATGAGCAGTTCTTC.

The chain joins TRBV10-3 to TRBJ1-6; D is unresolved. The V gene lost 10 bases and the J gene lost 10 bases, with 14 bases spanning the gap. Germline values: CDR1 ENHRY, CDR2 SYGVKD. The CDR3 extends over 12 amino acids. This chain's CDR3 is CATKVEGSPLHF. CDR3 DNA: TGTGCCACAAAGGTCGAGGGATCACCCCTCCACTTT.

This clone was seen a single time. The rearrangement joins TRBV4-3 to TRBJ2-3, with TRBD2 matching over 11 bases. The CDR3 has 16 amino acids. Germline V gene data show CDR1 as LGHNA and CDR2 as YSLEER. V was clipped by 3 bases and J by 6 bases; unmatched bases: 8. The CDR3 bases are TGCGCCAGCAGCCACGATAGCGGGGGGGCCGGGGATACGCAGTATTTT. Translation gives CASSHDSGGAGDTQYF.

This clone showed up just a few times. This chain uses TRBV9 with TRBJ2-2, with 8 bases identical to TRBD1. V shed 2 bases, J shed 4 bases, and the junction held 4 bases outside the gene matches. CDR1 and CDR2 from the germline V gene are SGDLS and YYNGEE. The CDR3 is 15 amino acids. CDR3 coding DNA: TGTGCCAGCAGCGTTGGACAGGGAGTCACCGGGGAGCTGTTTTTT. Residues: CASSVGQGVTGELFF. The full variable domain, completed using reference TRBV9 and TRBJ2-2, is DSGVTQTPKHLITATGQRVTLRCSPRSGDLSVYWYQQSLDQGLQFLIQYYNGEERAKGNILERFSAQQFPDLHSELNLSSLELGDSALYFCASSVGQGVTGELFFGEGSRLTVL.

This chain links TRBV24-1 with TRBJ2-3, with 7 bases aligning to TRBD2. The V gene end was trimmed by 5 bases and the J gene end by 1 base; junction bases not matched to a gene: 8. The germline CDR1 and CDR2 sequences are KGHDR and SFDVKD. The CDR3 has 16 amino acids. Written as DNA, the CDR3 is TGTGCCACCAGTGGGGCGGGAGAAGTCGGCACAGATACGCAGTATTTT. Protein: CATSGAGEVGTDTQYF.